These T cell receptor beta chains were read from a single sample in a study of human T cells and chemical hapten exposure. TCRdb passed the RACE reads through MiXCR, listing each CDR3 protein once. The table has around 380,000 distinct CDR3 sequences, 5% to 6.5% seen once. The source material was whole blood, sampled in connection with sensitization to the hapten diphenylcyclopropenone (DPC). These receptors were collected from a woman younger than 35 with alopecia areata. Some clones in this sample may be carry-over from other donors' samples. CDR3s include the opening cysteine and the closing phenylalanine or tryptophan. D genes are given only for firm matches. Size is stated for part of the rows, as once, few or many counts, or as a class when the clone is expanded.

abundance	j_gene	d_gene	v_gene	len	CDR3aa	CDR3nt
few	TRBJ2-7	TRBD1	TRBV4-1	13	CASSPGQGNEQYF	TGCGCCAGCAGCCCAGGACAGGGGAACGAGCAGTACTTC
-	TRBJ2-3	-	TRBV7-9	20	CASSYPIRTPDKGSTDTQYF	TGTGCCAGCAGCTACCCCATTCGAACCCCTGACAAGGGGAGCACAGATACGCAGTATTTT
-	TRBJ1-1	TRBD1	TRBV3-1	15	CASSQVGQGDTEAFF	TGTGCCAGCAGCCAAGTTGGACAGGGCGACACTGAAGCTTTCTTT
few	TRBJ2-3	-	TRBV6-1	13	CAIHRQLTDTQYF	TGTGCCATCCACCGGCAGTTAACAGATACGCAGTATTTT
many	TRBJ1-4	-	TRBV5-5	12	CASSLEDEKLFF	TGTGCCAGCAGCTTGGAGGATGAAAAACTGTTTTTT
few	TRBJ2-2	-	TRBV4-3	15	CASSQLYGGTGELFF	TGCGCCAGCAGCCAACTGTACGGCGGAACCGGGGAGCTGTTTTTT
many	TRBJ1-2	TRBD1	TRBV7-9	19	CASSSTISHGDSINYGYTF	TGTGCCAGCAGCAGCACAATTTCGCACGGGGACAGCATTAACTATGGCTACACCTTC
many	TRBJ2-1	-	TRBV7-8	14	CASKSGTPYNEQFF	TGTGCCAGCAAGTCCGGGACTCCTTACAATGAGCAGTTCTTC
few	TRBJ1-5	-	TRBV12-3/TRBV12-4	15	CASSLEGDSNQPQHF	TGTGCCAGCAGTTTAGAAGGGGATAGCAATCAGCCCCAGCATTTT
many	TRBJ2-1	-	TRBV12-3/TRBV12-4	12	CASRKRGHEQFF	TGTGCCAGCAGGAAAAGAGGCCATGAGCAGTTCTTC
-	TRBJ1-1	-	TRBV27	15	CASSLWGGGLTEAFF	TGTGCCAGCAGTTTATGGGGGGGAGGTTTGACTGAAGCTTTCTTT
many	TRBJ1-2	-	TRBV7-2	16	CASSLVGQRDNYGYTF	TGTGCCAGCAGCTTAGTCGGCCAGAGAGATAACTATGGCTACACCTTC
-	TRBJ2-3	TRBD1	TRBV4-3	15	CASSQRTGGADTQYF	TGCGCCAGCAGCCAAAGAACAGGGGGCGCAGATACGCAGTATTTT
-	TRBJ1-1	TRBD1	TRBV7-3	15	CASSVTGGANTEAFF	TGTGCCAGCAGCGTTACAGGGGGCGCGAACACTGAAGCTTTCTTT
few	TRBJ1-1	TRBD1	TRBV6-2/TRBV6-3	13	CASMLTGGTEAFF	TGTGCCAGCATGCTGACAGGGGGCACTGAAGCTTTCTTT
few	TRBJ1-2	-	TRBV14	14	CASSQDDRFGGYTF	TGTGCCAGCAGCCAAGATGACAGATTCGGCGGCTACACCTTC